This T cell receptor (beta chain) was recovered during a study of cytomegalovirus exposure and HLA in healthy donors. General study findings and limits: Common viral pathogens (according to a later analysis) appeared linked to several of the most significant clusters. A later analysis associated 16,951 TCR beta sequences with HLA alleles at a 0.05 false discovery rate. Available immune exposure information was restricted to CMV serostatus only.

A note on this clone: What it recognizes is unknown.

There are 18 residues in the CDR3. The junction had 13 bases not matched to a gene; V was cut back by 4 bases and J by 2 bases. The germline gives CDR1 MDHEN, CDR2 SYDVKM. Use of 60 Vbeta and 13 Jbeta primers characterized the PCR. Libraries were prepared by immunoSEQ multiplex PCR; TCRdb keeps only in-frame clonotypes and omits some of them. Of about 120,000 clones in the sample, approximately 82% were seen once. V is TRBV28 and J is TRBJ2-3; 9 bases match TRBD2. The TCR originated in a man between 18 and 29 years old in good health and CMV-seropositive. The sequencing sample was made of PBMCs. The chain's CDR3 is CASSYPDRTSDDTDTQYF. DNA of the CDR3: TGTGCCAGCAGTTACCCAGACCGGACTAGCGATGACACAGATACGCAGTATTTT.